A selection of T cell receptor beta chains follows, all from one sample in a study of CD8+CD57+ T cells in acquired aplastic anemia. TCRdb reprocessed the reads with MiXCR, giving one entry per CDR3 protein. Here the sample spans 200,000 to 300,000 distinct CDR3 sequences, less than 85% being singletons. Sequences were obtained from sorted CD4+, CD8+, or CD8+CD57+ T cells (not recorded which) from PBMCs. The receptor source for this set is a human donor with aplastic anemia. The conserved cysteine and the conserved F or W are not part of the CDR3 here. Clone sizes are given selectively: once, few, many, or a class where the clone is expanded.

j_call v_call clone_size cdr3_aa
TRBJ2-7 TRBV7-9 once ASSFGQGADEQY
TRBJ2-1 TRBV7-6 - ASSLAPTGAQDVQF
TRBJ2-1 TRBV19 - ASSIASGAYYEEQ
TRBJ1-5 TRBV6-4 few ASSVEGGQPQH
TRBJ2-1 TRBV11-3 many ASSLDLTGNEQF
TRBJ2-3 TRBV7-9 - ASGDGGTEGQY
TRBJ2-1 TRBV2 - TSGDGGTDTQF
TRBJ1-5 TRBV7-8 - ASSLVGQPQH
TRBJ1-6 TRBV19 - ASSLGKGVYNAPFL
TRBJ2-7 TRBV12-3/TRBV12-4 - ASSLPRANYEQY
TRBJ2-2 TRBV7-3 - ASSPGLNTEAFF
TRBJ2-3 TRBV2 - ASVDGGPNTPY
TRBJ1-6 TRBV6-5 few ASSQGGGYNSPLH
TRBJ2-3 TRBV19 - ASSMGGGTDNEQ
TRBJ2-3 TRBV7-9 - ASGDGGADKEY
- TRBV2 - ASSGGGMNEQF
TRBJ2-1 TRBV7-8 - ASSLQRGGDSQYQF
TRBJ2-3 TRBV7-6 many ASSTLAGGSGDTQY
TRBJ2-3 TRBV12-5 - ASGNTGGQSTDTQY
TRBJ1-1 TRBV20-1 once SARPPRTGSTKAF
TRBJ1-6 TRBV11-3 - ASSLGSGGYNSPLH
TRBJ2-5 TRBV7-9 - ASSHRLAKQETQY
TRBJ1-2 TRBV7-6 - ASTLRGGADGANA
TRBJ2-2 TRBV7-3 - ARRGQLWLHLRF
TRBJ2-3 TRBV7-6 few ASSLGWGTPSTDTQY
TRBJ1-1 TRBV9 - ASSVGLATKYFAF
TRBJ1-2 TRBV2 - ASSGAGGGYGYT
TRBJ2-7 TRBV4-3 - ASSQDGTTYEQY
TRBJ1-6 TRBV7-9 - ASSLGGNRGSDE
TRBJ2-5 TRBV15 once AYNIGACQETQY
TRBJ2-3 TRBV24-1 - ATSDATGGGDTQY
TRBJ2-3 TRBV7-8 few ASSLAGGRTDTQY
TRBJ2-6 TRBV11-3 - ASSLSRVPSGANVLT
TRBJ1-2 TRBV7-8 once ASSLAGGGETQYGYT
TRBJ1-1 TRBV19 - ASSLARTANNEDF
TRBJ2-3 TRBV7-9 - ASSFQRSGGGEE